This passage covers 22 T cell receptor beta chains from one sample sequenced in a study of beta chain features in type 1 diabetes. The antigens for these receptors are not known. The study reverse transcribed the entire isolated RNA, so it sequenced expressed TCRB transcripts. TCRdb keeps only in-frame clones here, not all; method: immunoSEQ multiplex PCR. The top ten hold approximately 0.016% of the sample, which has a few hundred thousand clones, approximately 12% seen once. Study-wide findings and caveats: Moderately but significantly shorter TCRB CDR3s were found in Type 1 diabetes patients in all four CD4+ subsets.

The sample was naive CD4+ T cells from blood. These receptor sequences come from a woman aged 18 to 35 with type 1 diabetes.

CDR3 protein: CASRKLAGGPHEQFF. The DNA for the CDR3 is TGTGCCAGTAGGAAACTAGCGGGAGGGCCCCATGAGCAGTTCTTC. This chain links TRBV19 with TRBJ2-1; 13 nucleotides agree with TRBD2. The CDR3 length is 15 residues. V trimming: 6 bases; J trimming: 8 bases; junction bases outside the gene matches: 7. The germline V gene encodes CDR1 LNHDA and CDR2 SQIVND (reference sequence).

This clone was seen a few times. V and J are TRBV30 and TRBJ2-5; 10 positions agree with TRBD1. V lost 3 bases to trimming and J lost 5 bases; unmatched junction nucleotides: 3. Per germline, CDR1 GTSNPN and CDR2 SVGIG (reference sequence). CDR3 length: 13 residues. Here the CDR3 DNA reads TGTGCCTGGAGGGGGACAGGGGTGGAGACCCAGTACTTC. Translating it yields CAWRGTGVETQYF. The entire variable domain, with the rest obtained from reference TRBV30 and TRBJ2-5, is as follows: SQTIHQWPATLVQPVGSPLSLECTVEGTSNPNLYWYRQAAGRGLQLLFYSVGIGQISSEVPQNLSASRPQDRQFILSSKKLLLSDSGFYLCAWRGTGVETQYFGPGTRLLVL.

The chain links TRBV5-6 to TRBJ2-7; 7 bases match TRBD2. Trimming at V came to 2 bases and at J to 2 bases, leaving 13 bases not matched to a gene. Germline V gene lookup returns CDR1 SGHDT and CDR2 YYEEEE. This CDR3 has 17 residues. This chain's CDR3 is CASSFLQPSGHTYEQYV. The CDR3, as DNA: TGTGCCAGCAGCTTTCTTCAGCCTAGCGGACATACCTACGAGCAGTACGTC.

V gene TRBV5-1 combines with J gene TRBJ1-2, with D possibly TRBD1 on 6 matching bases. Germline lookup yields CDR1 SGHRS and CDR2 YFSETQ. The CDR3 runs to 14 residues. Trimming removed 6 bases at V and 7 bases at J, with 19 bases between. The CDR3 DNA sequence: TGCGCCAGCAACCCAGGCCAGGGGAGAGGTGGCTACACCTTC. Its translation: CASNPGQGRGGYTF.

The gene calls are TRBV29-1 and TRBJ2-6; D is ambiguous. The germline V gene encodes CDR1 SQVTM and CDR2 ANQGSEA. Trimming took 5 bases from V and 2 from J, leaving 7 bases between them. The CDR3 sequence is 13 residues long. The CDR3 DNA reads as TGCAGCGTTTACAGTCCTGGGGCCAACGTCCTGACTTTC. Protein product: CSVYSPGANVLTF.

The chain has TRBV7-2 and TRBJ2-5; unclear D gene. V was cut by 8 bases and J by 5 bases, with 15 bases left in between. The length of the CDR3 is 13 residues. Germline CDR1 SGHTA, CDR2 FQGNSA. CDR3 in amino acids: CASLRGVGETQYF. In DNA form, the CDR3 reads TGTGCCAGCCTGCGCGGCGTGGGTGAGACCCAGTACTTC.

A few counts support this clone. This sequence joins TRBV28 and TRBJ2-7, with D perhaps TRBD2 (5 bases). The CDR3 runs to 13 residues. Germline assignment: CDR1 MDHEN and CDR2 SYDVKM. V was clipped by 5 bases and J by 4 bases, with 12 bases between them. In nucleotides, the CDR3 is TGTGCCAGCAGTGGGAGTGTGTATTACGAGCAGTACGTC. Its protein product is CASSGSVYYEQYV.

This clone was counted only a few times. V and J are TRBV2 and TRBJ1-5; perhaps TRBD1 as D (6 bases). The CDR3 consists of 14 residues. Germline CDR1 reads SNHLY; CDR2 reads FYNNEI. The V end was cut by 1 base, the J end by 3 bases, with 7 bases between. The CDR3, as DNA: TGTGCCAGCAGTGAAGACAGGGTCAATCAGCCCCAGCATTTT. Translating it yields CASSEDRVNQPQHF.

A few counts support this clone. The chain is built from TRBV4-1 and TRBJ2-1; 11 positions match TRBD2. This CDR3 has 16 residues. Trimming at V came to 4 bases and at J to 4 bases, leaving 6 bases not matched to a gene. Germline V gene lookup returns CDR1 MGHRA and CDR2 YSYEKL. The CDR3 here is CASSRRLAGLYNEQFF. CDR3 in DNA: TGCGCCAGCAGCCGCCGACTAGCGGGATTATACAATGAGCAGTTCTTC.

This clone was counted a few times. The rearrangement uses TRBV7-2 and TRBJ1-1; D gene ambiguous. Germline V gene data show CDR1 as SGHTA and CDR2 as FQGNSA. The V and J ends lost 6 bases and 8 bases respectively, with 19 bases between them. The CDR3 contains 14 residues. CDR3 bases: TGTGCCAGCAGAACTCGTCTCGATTCAATCGAAGCTTTCTTT. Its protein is CASRTRLDSIEAFF.

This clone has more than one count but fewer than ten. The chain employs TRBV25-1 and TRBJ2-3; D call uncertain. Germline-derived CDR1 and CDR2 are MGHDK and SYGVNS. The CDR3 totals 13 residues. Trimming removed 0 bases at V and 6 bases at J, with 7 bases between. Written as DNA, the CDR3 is TGTGCCAGCAGTGAATACAGCGTCGATACGCAGTATTTT. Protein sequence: CASSEYSVDTQYF.

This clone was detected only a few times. The CDR3 protein is CASSLAGLAGESDTQYF. The CDR3 nucleotides are TGCGCCAGCAGCTTGGCAGGGCTAGCGGGAGAGTCAGATACGCAGTATTTT. This chain connects TRBV5-1 to TRBJ2-3; 10 bases are a match to TRBD2. The CDR3 spans 17 residues. The germline gives CDR1 SGHRS, CDR2 YFSETQ. V shed 0 bases and J 4 bases; nucleotides not matched to a gene: 8.

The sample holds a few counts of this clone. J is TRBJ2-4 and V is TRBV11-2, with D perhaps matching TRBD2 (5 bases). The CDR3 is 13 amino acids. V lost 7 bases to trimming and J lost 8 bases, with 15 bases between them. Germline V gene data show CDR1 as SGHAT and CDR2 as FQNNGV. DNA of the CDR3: TGTGCCAGCACGCAAGGGCTAGCAGACATTCAGTACTTC. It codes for CASTQGLADIQYF.

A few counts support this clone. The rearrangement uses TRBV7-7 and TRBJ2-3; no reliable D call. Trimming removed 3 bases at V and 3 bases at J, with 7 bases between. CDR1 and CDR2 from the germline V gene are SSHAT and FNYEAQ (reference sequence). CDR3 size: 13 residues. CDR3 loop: CASSFSETDTQYF. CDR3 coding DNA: TGTGCCAGCAGCTTTTCGGAGACAGATACGCAGTATTTT.

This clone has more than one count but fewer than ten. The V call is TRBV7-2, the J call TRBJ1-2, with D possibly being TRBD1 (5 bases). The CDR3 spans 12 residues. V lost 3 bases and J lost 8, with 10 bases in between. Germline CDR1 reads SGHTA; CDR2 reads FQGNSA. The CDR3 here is CASSFMGQGYTF. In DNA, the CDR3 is TGTGCCAGCAGCTTTATGGGGCAAGGCTACACCTTC.

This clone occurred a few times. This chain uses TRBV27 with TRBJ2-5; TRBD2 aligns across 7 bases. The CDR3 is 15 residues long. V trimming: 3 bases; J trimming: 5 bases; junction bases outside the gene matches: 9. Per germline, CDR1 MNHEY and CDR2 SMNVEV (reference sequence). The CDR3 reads CASSLTRRESETQYF. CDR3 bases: TGTGCCAGCAGTTTGACTAGGCGGGAGTCGGAGACCCAGTACTTC.

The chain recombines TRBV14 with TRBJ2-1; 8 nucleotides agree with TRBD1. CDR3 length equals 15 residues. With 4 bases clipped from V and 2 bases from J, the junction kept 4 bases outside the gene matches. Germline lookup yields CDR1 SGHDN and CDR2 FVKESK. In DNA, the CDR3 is TGTGCCAGCAGCCCTGACAGGGGACCCTACAATGAGCAGTTCTTC. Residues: CASSPDRGPYNEQFF.

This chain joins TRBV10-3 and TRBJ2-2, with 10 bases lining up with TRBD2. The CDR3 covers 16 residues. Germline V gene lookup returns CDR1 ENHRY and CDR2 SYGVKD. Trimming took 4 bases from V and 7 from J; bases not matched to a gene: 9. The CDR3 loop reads CAISGRGTSVLGELFF. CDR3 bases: TGTGCCATCAGTGGAAGAGGGACTAGCGTTCTCGGGGAGCTGTTTTTT.

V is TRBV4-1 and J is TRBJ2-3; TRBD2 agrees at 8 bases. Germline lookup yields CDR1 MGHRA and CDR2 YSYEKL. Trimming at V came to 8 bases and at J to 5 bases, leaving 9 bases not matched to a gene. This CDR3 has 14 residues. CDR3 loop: CASVKAGAGDTQYF. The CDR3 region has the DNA TGCGCCAGCGTCAAAGCGGGAGCGGGAGATACGCAGTATTTT.

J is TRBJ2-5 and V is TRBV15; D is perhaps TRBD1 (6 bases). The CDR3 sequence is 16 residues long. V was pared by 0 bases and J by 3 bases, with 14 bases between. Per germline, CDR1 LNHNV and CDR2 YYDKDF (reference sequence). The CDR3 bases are TGTGCCACCAGCAGAGATCCCGCGGACAGAAAAGAGACCCAGTACTTC. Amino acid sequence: CATSRDPADRKETQYF.

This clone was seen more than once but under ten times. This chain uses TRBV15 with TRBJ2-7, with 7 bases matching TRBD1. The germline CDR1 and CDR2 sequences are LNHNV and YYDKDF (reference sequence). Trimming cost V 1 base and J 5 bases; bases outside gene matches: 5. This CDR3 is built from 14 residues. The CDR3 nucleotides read TGTGCCACCAGCAGAGGACAGGGTCGGGACGAGCAGTACTTC. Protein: CATSRGQGRDEQYF.

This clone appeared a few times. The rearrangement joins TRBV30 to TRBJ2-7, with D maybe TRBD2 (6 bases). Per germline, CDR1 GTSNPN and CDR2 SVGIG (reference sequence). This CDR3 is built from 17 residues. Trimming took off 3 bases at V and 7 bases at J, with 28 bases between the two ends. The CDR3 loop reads CAWSLRSAGISSREQYV. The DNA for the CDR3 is TGTGCCTGGAGCCTCAGGAGTGCGGGAATAAGCTCTAGGGAGCAGTACGTC.